This TCR beta chain was observed in a study of PD-1 blockade in classical Hodgkin lymphoma. Study-wide results and limits: Nivolumab starters within 1 year of ASCT were excluded. Newly diagnosed patients had diversity similar to the baseline diversity of complete responders.

Clones were read by immunoSEQ multiplex PCR, and TCRdb kept only the in-frame ones, dropping some. This table holds about 20,000 clones, around 68% found once. In the case of this clone: Its antigen remains unidentified.

CDR3 length: 14 residues. The junction had 4 bases not matched to a gene; V was cut back by 8 bases and J by 2 bases. Germline values: CDR1 LNHDA, CDR2 SQIVND (reference sequence). The time point is: cycle 4 day 1 (C4D1), after more than five weeks of nivolumab. Relapse after autologous stem cell transplantation occurred in every patient, and brentuximab vedotin exposure varied. Magnetic negative selection was used to purify CD4+ T cells from thawed PBMCs. Classifying best responses yielded complete response, partial response or progressive disease. Sequencing used CD4+ T cells from blood, obtained before the fourth cycle of nivolumab. The chain recombines TRBV19 with TRBJ2-2; 8 nucleotides line up with TRBD1. The receptor's source is a human donor with classical Hodgkin lymphoma. This CDR3 reads CASRTGINTGELFF. CDR3 DNA sequence: TGTGCCAGTCGGACAGGGATTAACACCGGGGAGCTGTTTTTT.